Each of the 9 T cell receptor beta chains below was sequenced from the same sample in a study of blood T cell repertoires in COVID-19. Produced via immunoSEQ multiplex PCR; TCRdb's table is partial and in-frame only. The sample consists of fewer than 200,000 clones, about 88% of them appearing once. What was sequenced was PBMCs or T cells enriched from blood (not recorded which). Every receptor here comes from a human donor with acute COVID-19. The donor label of this sample is uncertain.

This rearrangement joins TRBV5-5 to TRBJ1-1; possibly TRBD1 for D (5 bases). This CDR3 comprises 14 residues. Germline CDR1 is SGHKS and CDR2 is YYEKEE (reference sequence). Trimming shortened V by 0 bases and J by 0 bases, and 6 bases separated the two germline ends. The CDR3: CASSLGQMNTEAFF. The CDR3 region has the DNA TGTGCCAGCAGCTTGGGACAGATGAACACTGAAGCTTTCTTT.

The chain uses TRBV10-3 and TRBJ2-2; TRBD1 aligns across 10 bases. The CDR3 extends over 16 amino acids. Germline V gene lookup returns CDR1 ENHRY and CDR2 SYGVKD. After removal of 6 bases from V and 7 bases from J, the junction contained 11 bases not matched to a gene. CDR3 in DNA: TGTGCCATCAGGGGGTTCGGGACAGGGGAAGTCGGGGAGCTGTTTTTT. It is translated as CAIRGFGTGEVGELFF.

This sequence joins TRBV7-6 and TRBJ2-2; D perhaps matches TRBD1 (5 bases). The CDR3 is made up of 16 amino acids. V lost 4 bases to trimming and J lost 1 base, with 13 bases between them. Per the germline V gene, CDR1 is SGHVS and CDR2 is FNYEAQ. CDR3 sequence: CASSSQGSGNTGELFF. In nucleotides, the CDR3 is TGTGCCAGCAGCTCCCAGGGATCGGGGAACACCGGGGAGCTGTTTTTT.

The CDR3 reads CAISDQQDYGYTF. DNA of the CDR3: TGTGCCATCAGTGATCAGCAGGACTATGGCTACACCTTC. The chain employs TRBV10-3 and TRBJ1-2; D is undetermined. Deletions cut 3 bases from V and 3 bases from J, with 8 bases between. Germline V gene data show CDR1 as ENHRY and CDR2 as SYGVKD. The CDR3 is 13 amino acids.

The V and J genes are TRBV4-2 and TRBJ1-4; 10 bases map to TRBD1. CDR3 length equals 14 residues. The germline CDR1 and CDR2 sequences are LGHNA and YNFKEQ. V lost 6 bases to trimming and J lost 5 bases; unmatched junction nucleotides: 3. CDR3 protein: CASRPGQGNEKLFF. CDR3 bases: TGTGCCAGCAGGCCGGGACAGGGGAATGAAAAACTGTTTTTT.

This sequence joins TRBV3-1 (or the pseudogene TRBV3-2) and TRBJ2-3, with D possibly being TRBD1 (5 bases). CDR1 is LGHDT and CDR2 is YNNKEL in the germline V gene (reference sequence). The CDR3 loop spans 10 amino acids. CDR3 residues: CGGHTDTQYF. The CDR3 bases are TGTGGAGGACACACAGATACGCAGTATTTT.

The chain links TRBV3-1 (or the pseudogene TRBV3-2) to TRBJ2-2, with 11 bases fitting TRBD2. The CDR3 is 16 residues long. V was clipped by 5 bases and J by 4 bases; unmatched bases: 6. Germline loops: CDR1 LGHDT, CDR2 YNNKEL (reference sequence). CDR3 amino acids: CASSSATSGGTGELFF. The CDR3 DNA sequence: TGTGCCAGCAGCTCCGCCACTAGCGGGGGCACCGGGGAGCTGTTTTTT.

The chain recombines TRBV20-1 with TRBJ2-3; D not resolved. Looked up from germline, CDR1 is DFQATT and CDR2 is SNEGSKA (reference sequence). V dropped 6 bases and J dropped 5 bases, with 9 bases sitting between them. The CDR3 contains 11 residues. The CDR3 reads CSAYSKDTQYF. The CDR3 DNA reads as TGCAGTGCCTACTCAAAAGATACGCAGTATTTT.

This sequence joins TRBV7-2 and TRBJ2-5; D remains unclear. The germline gives CDR1 SGHTA, CDR2 FQGNSA. Trimming removed 5 bases from V and 3 bases from J, with 16 bases in between. CDR3 length: 15 residues. For the CDR3, the DNA is TGTGCCAGCAGCCCCGGCGGTGGTCCAGAAGAGACCCAGTACTTC. This gives the protein CASSPGGGPEETQYF.